The 31 T cell receptor beta chains listed next were all sequenced from one sample in a study of shared clonotypes between healthy human individuals. TCRdb's copy holds only in-frame clones and misses some; the assay was immunoSEQ multiplex PCR. The table shows millions of clones, with 90% to 95% occurring only once. Selected positively for CCR7 and CD45RO-negative, naive CD8 cells excluded terminally differentiated effector memory CD45RA+ cells. The sequencing sample was made of naive CD8+ T cells from PBMCs. All receptors come from a man aged 18-30 years in good health. Some clones in this sample may be carry-over from other donors' samples.

This chain connects TRBV9 to TRBJ2-2; 9 nucleotides agree with TRBD2. The CDR3 is 17 amino acids. Looked up from germline, CDR1 is SGDLS and CDR2 is YYNGEE. The V and J ends lost 4 bases and 8 bases, in that order; junction bases with no gene match: 15. CDR3 nucleotide sequence: TGTGCCAGCAGCCCGCAAATGGGGCTAGCGGGAAGGGGGGAGCTGTTTTTT. This gives the protein CASSPQMGLAGRGELFF. Looking up the rest from reference TRBV9 and TRBJ2-2 gives the full variable domain: DSGVTQTPKHLITATGQRVTLRCSPRSGDLSVYWYQQSLDQGLQFLIQYYNGEERAKGNILERFSAQQFPDLHSELNLSSLELGDSALYFCASSPQMGLAGRGELFFGEGSRLTVL.

The gene calls are TRBV5-1 and TRBJ1-5, with 12 bases matching TRBD1. The CDR3 is 20 amino acids. V gave up 0 bases and J gave up 0 bases; unmatched junction bases: 10. CDR1 is SGHRS, CDR2 YFSETQ, per germline. The CDR3 loop reads CASSLVGRGTGGPSNQPQHF. The CDR3, as DNA: TGCGCCAGCAGCTTGGTGGGCCGGGGGACAGGGGGCCCTAGCAATCAGCCCCAGCATTTT.

This sequence joins TRBV11-2 and TRBJ2-7; D tentatively fits TRBD1 or TRBD2 (5 bases each). Germline V gene data show CDR1 as SGHAT and CDR2 as FQNNGV. The CDR3 has 15 amino acids. V lost 5 bases and J 0 bases, leaving 14 bases between the germline ends. This CDR3 is CASSHPGTPSYEQYF. DNA of the CDR3: TGTGCCAGCAGCCACCCCGGGACCCCCTCCTACGAGCAGTACTTC. Based on the CDR3 plus reference TRBV11-2 and TRBJ2-7, the full variable domain is EAGVAQSPRYKIIEKRQSVAFWCNPISGHATLYWYQQILGQGPKLLIQFQNNGVVDDSQLPKDRFSAERLKGVDSTLKIQPAKLEDSAVYLCASSHPGTPSYEQYFGPGTRLTVT.

The J gene is TRBJ2-5, the V gene TRBV5-6; no definite D call. The germline V gene has CDR1 SGHDT and CDR2 YYEEEE. The ends were cut back, 2 bases at V and 4 bases at J, with 6 bases in the middle. CDR3 length equals 12 residues. In nucleotides, the CDR3 is TGTGCCAGCAGCTTACCCCCAGAGACCCAGTACTTC. As protein: CASSLPPETQYF.

The chain couples TRBV13 to TRBJ2-3; D may be TRBD1 or TRBD2 (5 bases each). The CDR3 extends over 16 amino acids. Germline CDR1 PRHDT, CDR2 FYEKMQ (reference sequence). Trimming cost V 2 bases and J 3 bases, with 15 bases left between them. CDR3 bases: TGTGCCAGCAGCTTAATCGCAGGGTGGAGGACAGATACGCAGTATTTT. Translation gives CASSLIAGWRTDTQYF.

This chain connects TRBV7-9 to TRBJ2-3; 7 bases match TRBD1. This CDR3 contains 18 residues. The V and J ends lost 1 base and 2 bases, in that order; junction bases with no gene match: 12. Per germline, CDR1 SEHNR and CDR2 FQNEAQ (reference sequence). Here the CDR3 DNA reads TGTGCCAGCAGCTTAGGGTCCCGTACAGGGACAGACACAGATACGCAGTATTTT. This gives the protein CASSLGSRTGTDTDTQYF.

V usage is TRBV11-2 and J usage is TRBJ1-3; D is unresolved. The germline V and J ends were trimmed by 2 bases and 0 bases, with 5 bases remaining between them. CDR1 and CDR2 (germline): SGHAT, FQNNGV. This CDR3 has 14 residues. The CDR3 here is CASSLSSSGNTIYF. The CDR3 nucleotides read TGTGCCAGCAGCTTATCCAGCTCTGGAAACACCATATATTTT.

V and J are TRBV19 and TRBJ2-3; 12 bases align to TRBD2. In germline, CDR1 is LNHDA, CDR2 SQIVND (reference sequence). This CDR3 has 13 amino acids. The CDR3: CASSGRAQDTQYF. The DNA for the CDR3 is TGTGCTTCTAGCGGGAGGGCCCAAGATACGCAGTATTTT.

This clone was counted once. V is TRBV6-1 and J is TRBJ1-1; D unclear. The CDR3 sequence is 13 residues long. Germline loops: CDR1 MNHNS, CDR2 SASEGT. With 2 bases removed from V and 10 bases from J, the gap between germline ends came to 14 bases. CDR3 sequence (DNA): TGTGCCAGCAGTGAATTCCCGGCCCGTACAGCTTTCTTT. Residues: CASSEFPARTAFF.

CDR3 nucleotide sequence: TGTGCCAGCACTATGGACAGGGCCTCCTACGAGCAGTACTTC. Its translation: CASTMDRASYEQYF. The chain is built from TRBV6-6 and TRBJ2-7; 8 positions agree with TRBD1. V shed 7 bases, J shed 0 bases, and the junction held 5 bases outside the gene matches. Germline CDR1 is MNHNY and CDR2 is SVGAGI (reference sequence). This CDR3 is 14 amino acids long.

The chain employs TRBV5-1 and TRBJ2-3; 10 nucleotides match TRBD2. Germline CDR1 reads SGHRS; CDR2 reads YFSETQ. The CDR3 is made up of 18 amino acids. J was trimmed by 2 bases and V by 7 bases; bases with no gene match: 16. The CDR3 DNA is TGCGCCAGCGGACAAAAACCCAGCGGGAGGGCAGTCACAGATACGCAGTATTTT. Its protein is CASGQKPSGRAVTDTQYF.

This rearrangement joins TRBV2 to TRBJ2-2; D gene uncertain. This CDR3 comprises 17 residues. Trimming removed 1 base from V and 3 bases from J, with 15 bases in between. Germline V lookup: CDR1 SNHLY, CDR2 FYNNEI. The CDR3 protein is CASSEVADGLDTGELFF. DNA of the CDR3: TGTGCCAGCAGTGAAGTGGCAGATGGCCTAGACACCGGGGAGCTGTTTTTT.

The chain uses TRBV7-6 and TRBJ2-2, with 8 bases fitting TRBD1. From germline, CDR1 is SGHVS and CDR2 FNYEAQ. The ends lost 5 bases at V and 3 bases at J; junction bases unmatched: 8. The CDR3 contains 16 residues. DNA of the CDR3: TGTGCCAGCAGCGGAGGACAGGGCTTATACACCGGGGAGCTGTTTTTT. Its translation is CASSGGQGLYTGELFF.

The chain employs TRBV5-4 and TRBJ1-1; D is ambiguous. Trimming took 6 bases from V and 0 from J, leaving 21 bases between them. Per the germline V gene, CDR1 is SGHNT and CDR2 is YYREEE (reference sequence). This CDR3 has 17 amino acids. The CDR3 here is CASIPGLEGAMNTEAFF. CDR3 in DNA: TGTGCCAGCATCCCGGGCTTAGAGGGCGCCATGAACACTGAAGCTTTCTTT. The full variable domain, in which reference TRBV5-4 and TRBJ1-1 provide the parts outside the CDR3, is ETGVTQSPTHLIKTRGQQVTLRCSSQSGHNTVSWYQQALGQGPQFIFQYYREEENGRGNFPPRFSGLQFPNYSSELNVNALELDDSALYLCASIPGLEGAMNTEAFFGQGTRLTVV.

This chain connects TRBV6-5 to TRBJ2-1; D possibly corresponds to TRBD2 (6 bases). The CDR3 runs to 13 residues. The germline V gene has CDR1 MNHEY and CDR2 SVGAGI. V dropped 5 bases and J dropped 8 bases, with 13 bases sitting between them. This CDR3 reads CASSPGTWDEQFF. Here the CDR3 DNA reads TGTGCCAGCAGTCCCGGGACTTGGGATGAGCAGTTCTTC.

This clone turned up a few times. Other nucleotide sequences from this sample produce the same CDR3. The chain carries TRBV28 and TRBJ1-1, with 7 bases fitting TRBD1. The CDR3 has 15 amino acids. Germline CDR1 is MDHEN and CDR2 is SYDVKM. The V and J ends lost 5 bases and 1 base, in that order; junction bases with no gene match: 7. The CDR3 DNA reads as TGTGCCAGCAGTCCAGCCGGGACAGAGAACACTGAAGCTTTCTTT. Residues: CASSPAGTENTEAFF. Variable domain in full (rest from reference TRBV28 and TRBJ1-1): DVKVTQSSRYLVKRTGEKVFLECVQDMDHENMFWYRQDPGLGLRLIYFSYDVKMKEKGDIPEGYSVSREKKERFSLILESASTNQTSMYLCASSPAGTENTEAFFGQGTRLTVV.

This chain links TRBV2 with TRBJ1-1; 8 bases fit TRBD1. CDR1 and CDR2 (germline): SNHLY, FYNNEI. This CDR3 has 16 residues. Trimming took 9 bases from V and 5 from J; bases not matched to a gene: 17. The CDR3 DNA follows: TGTGCCAGGCAGCTCAGGGGGCTCACACGGTGGACTGAAGCTTTCTTT. Protein product: CARQLRGLTRWTEAFF.

This CDR3 is CAWNEANQPQHF. DNA of the CDR3: TGTGCCTGGAATGAAGCTAATCAGCCCCAGCATTTT. This rearrangement joins TRBV30 to TRBJ1-5; unclear D gene. The germline CDR1 and CDR2 sequences are GTSNPN and SVGIG (reference sequence). V was shortened by 4 bases and J by 4 bases, with 8 bases between the two germline ends. This CDR3 contains 12 residues.

J is TRBJ1-1 and V is TRBV7-9; TRBD1 agrees at 7 bases. Losses at the gene ends were 1 base for V and 0 bases for J; bases not matched to a gene: 5. Germline CDR1 reads SEHNR; CDR2 reads FQNEAQ (reference sequence). The CDR3 consists of 16 residues. This CDR3 reads CASSLGEGQMNTEAFF. CDR3 nucleotides: TGTGCCAGCAGCTTAGGGGAGGGACAGATGAACACTGAAGCTTTCTTT.

This rearrangement joins TRBV27 to TRBJ1-2, with 11 bases identical to TRBD1. The V segment lost 7 bases and the J segment 7 bases; nucleotides outside the gene matches: 8. Germline V gene lookup returns CDR1 MNHEY and CDR2 SMNVEV (reference sequence). The CDR3 totals 14 residues. The CDR3 bases are TGTGCCAGCACCAAGGACAGGGGGCAGTTTGGCTACACCTTC. This encodes CASTKDRGQFGYTF.

Note on this clone: The same CDR3 arises from other DNA sequences in this sample as well. This chain connects TRBV4-1 to TRBJ2-1; TRBD1 matches at 9 bases. This CDR3 comprises 14 residues. CDR1 MGHRA and CDR2 YSYEKL come from the germline V gene. Germline trimming cut 3 bases from V and 7 bases from J; bases unmatched to any gene: 4. The CDR3 sequence is CASSQGQGGNEQFF. Written as DNA, the CDR3 is TGCGCCAGCAGCCAGGGACAGGGAGGGAATGAGCAGTTCTTC.

V is TRBV9 and J is TRBJ2-7; 7 nucleotides agree with TRBD2. Germline trimming cut 3 bases from V and 3 bases from J; bases unmatched to any gene: 9. The germline CDR1 and CDR2 sequences are SGDLS and YYNGEE. The CDR3 extends over 15 amino acids. In nucleotides, the CDR3 is TGTGCCAGCAGCGCGGGTGGGGCTAGCGGCTACGAGCAGTACTTC. Its protein product is CASSAGGASGYEQYF. The whole variable domain, filled in from reference TRBV9 and TRBJ2-7, reads DSGVTQTPKHLITATGQRVTLRCSPRSGDLSVYWYQQSLDQGLQFLIQYYNGEERAKGNILERFSAQQFPDLHSELNLSSLELGDSALYFCASSAGGASGYEQYFGPGTRLTVT.

This clone has a single count. The genes are TRBV27 and TRBJ1-2, with a possible D match to TRBD1 (5 bases). There are 16 residues in the CDR3. Germline lookup yields CDR1 MNHEY and CDR2 SMNVEV (reference sequence). V lost 5 bases, J lost 3 bases, and 19 bases lay in between. CDR3 bases: TGTGCCAGCAGTACTCTCCTCGGGGGGGGACACTATGGCTACACCTTC. Protein: CASSTLLGGGHYGYTF.

This chain connects TRBV11-1 to TRBJ1-6; 8 bases line up with TRBD1. CDR1 and CDR2 (germline): SGHAT, FQDESV (reference sequence). This CDR3 has 16 amino acids. Unmatched junction bases numbered 3, after V lost 5 bases and J lost 0 bases. The CDR3 sequence is CASSPDRASYNSPLHF. The CDR3 DNA reads TGTGCCAGCAGCCCGGACAGGGCCTCCTATAATTCACCCCTCCACTTT.

The rearrangement uses TRBV7-3 and TRBJ1-2, with no clear D. V lost 5 bases and J lost 8, with 15 bases in between. Germline V lookup: CDR1 SGHTA, CDR2 FQGTGA. The CDR3 consists of 13 residues. CDR3 DNA: TGTGCCAGCAGCCCTAGAGGAGATAAGGGCTACACCTTC. This encodes CASSPRGDKGYTF.

The chain links TRBV11-2 to TRBJ1-1; D not certain. This CDR3 has 13 residues. The ends were cut back, 0 bases at V and 7 bases at J, with 9 bases in the middle. CDR1 is SGHAT, CDR2 FQNNGV, per germline. The CDR3 protein is CASSLEARYEAFF. The CDR3 DNA reads as TGTGCCAGCAGCTTAGAAGCTAGGTATGAAGCTTTCTTT.

This sequence joins TRBV19 and TRBJ2-4; TRBD1 matches at 7 bases. From germline, CDR1 is LNHDA and CDR2 SQIVND (reference sequence). Trimming cost V 3 bases and J 5 bases; bases outside gene matches: 7. The CDR3 is 15 amino acids. The CDR3 DNA sequence: TGTGCCAGTAGTATCCTGACAGGGAACGAAAACATTCAGTACTTC. It is translated as CASSILTGNENIQYF. The whole variable domain, filled in from reference TRBV19 and TRBJ2-4, reads DGGITQSPKYLFRKEGQNVTLSCEQNLNHDAMYWYRQDPGQGLRLIYYSQIVNDFQKGDIAEGYSVSREKKESFPLTVTSAQKNPTAFYLCASSILTGNENIQYFGAGTRLSVL.

This chain links TRBV28 with TRBJ2-5, with 9 positions matching TRBD2. V lost 6 bases and J lost 4; bases outside the gene matches: 12. CDR1 and CDR2 from the germline V gene are MDHEN and SYDVKM. The CDR3 covers 16 residues. The CDR3 coding sequence is TGTGCCAGCAGCCCCGGAGATCGCGGGAGGGGAGAGACCCAGTACTTC. Translation: CASSPGDRGRGETQYF.

The chain couples TRBV5-4 to TRBJ2-5, with TRBD1 matching over 8 bases. The ends lost 4 bases at V and 5 bases at J; junction bases unmatched: 16. Per the germline V gene, CDR1 is SGHNT and CDR2 is YYREEE (reference sequence). The CDR3 contains 17 residues. This chain's CDR3 is CASSHGTGSSRSETQYF. The CDR3 nucleotides are TGTGCCAGCAGCCACGGGACAGGATCTAGCCGGTCGGAGACCCAGTACTTC.

About this clone: The same CDR3 can be traced to other DNA sequences in this sample. This chain's CDR3 is CASSLGVSSYEQYF. The DNA of the CDR3 is TGTGCCAGCAGCTTGGGAGTCTCTTCCTACGAGCAGTACTTC. This rearrangement joins TRBV5-6 to TRBJ2-7, with D unresolved. Trimming stripped 0 bases from V and 1 base from J, with 8 bases between. The germline V gene encodes CDR1 SGHDT and CDR2 YYEEEE. This CDR3 is built from 14 residues.

The chain carries TRBV14 and TRBJ2-2; TRBD1 matches 10 bases. Germline values: CDR1 SGHDN, CDR2 FVKESK. This CDR3 is 15 amino acids long. V lost 4 bases and J lost 6; bases outside the gene matches: 5. This CDR3 reads CASSRDRGDSGELFF. CDR3 sequence (DNA): TGTGCCAGCAGCCGGGACAGGGGAGATTCCGGGGAGCTGTTTTTT.